These 24 T cell receptor beta chains were sequenced from one sample in a study of blood T cell repertoires in COVID-19. Clones were sequenced by immunoSEQ multiplex PCR, and TCRdb holds only the in-frame ones, with some missing. The data hold over 250,000 clones, with 88% observed a single time. Sequencing input: PBMCs or T cells enriched from blood (not recorded which). The receptors derive from a young woman who had recovered from COVID-19.

On this clone: One end of the junction fails to match germline, which may point to a read error. The gene calls are TRBV7-7 and TRBJ1-3; no clear D gene. CDR3 length: 16 residues. Germline V gene data show CDR1 as SSHAT and CDR2 as FNYEAQ (reference sequence). CDR3 residues: CASSPQEGFSGNTIYF. The CDR3 region has the DNA TGTGCTAGCAGCCCCCAGGAGGGATTCTCTGGAAACACCATATATTTT.

The rearrangement joins TRBV3-1 (or the pseudogene TRBV3-2) to TRBJ2-5; TRBD2 matches 9 bases. Trimming cost V 4 bases and J 5 bases; bases outside gene matches: 8. This CDR3 comprises 15 residues. Germline CDR1 reads LGHDT; CDR2 reads YNNKEL (reference sequence). CDR3 sequence reads: CASSPLSGRLETQYF. In DNA form, the CDR3 reads TGTGCCAGCAGCCCGTTAAGCGGGAGGTTGGAGACCCAGTACTTC.

Only a few counts were recorded for this clone. The V call is TRBV4-2, the J call TRBJ2-7; 11 nucleotides line up with TRBD1. The CDR3 extends over 16 amino acids. CDR1 is LGHNA and CDR2 is YNFKEQ in the germline V gene. V trimming: 0 bases; J trimming: 5 bases; junction bases outside the gene matches: 6. DNA of the CDR3: TGTGCCAGCAGCCAAGAGGTCGGGACAGGGGGGCACGAGCAGTACTTC. Translated, it gives CASSQEVGTGGHEQYF.

The chain couples TRBV11-2 to TRBJ2-3; 10 bases map to TRBD2. CDR3 length: 17 amino acids. The V segment lost 3 bases and the J segment 0 bases; nucleotides outside the gene matches: 6. The germline gives CDR1 SGHAT, CDR2 FQNNGV. The CDR3 DNA sequence: TGTGCCAGCAGCTTGCTAGCGGGGGCCCCTAGCACAGATACGCAGTATTTT. This gives the protein CASSLLAGAPSTDTQYF.

This clone turned up a few times. This chain uses TRBV7-2 with TRBJ1-2, with 7 bases that match TRBD1. There are 15 residues in the CDR3. The V and J ends lost 4 bases and 5 bases, in that order; junction bases with no gene match: 10. Germline lookup yields CDR1 SGHTA and CDR2 FQGNSA. Written as DNA, the CDR3 is TGTGCCAGCAGCTCCAGACAGGGAATAAGTTATGGCTACACCTTC. It is translated as CASSSRQGISYGYTF.

V and J are TRBV7-2 and TRBJ1-2; 7 bases are a match to TRBD1. Germline V gene data show CDR1 as SGHTA and CDR2 as FQGNSA. The CDR3 is made up of 16 amino acids. V was clipped by 1 base and J by 2 bases; unmatched bases: 7. Written as DNA, the CDR3 is TGTGCCAGCAGCTTAGGCCCAGGGGGGTTAAACTATGGCTACACCTTC. Translating it yields CASSLGPGGLNYGYTF.

This sequence joins TRBV9 and TRBJ2-5; D is possibly TRBD2 (7 bases). Looked up from germline, CDR1 is SGDLS and CDR2 is YYNGEE. This CDR3 region has 14 residues. Trimming cost V 5 bases and J 0 bases, with 11 bases left between them. CDR3 protein: CASSRGGYQETQYF. The CDR3 DNA reads TGTGCCAGCAGTAGGGGGGGGTACCAAGAGACCCAGTACTTC.

The chain employs TRBV4-2 and TRBJ2-7; 8 nucleotides agree with TRBD2. Germline V lookup: CDR1 LGHNA, CDR2 YNFKEQ. Trimming at V came to 0 bases and at J to 7 bases, leaving 11 bases not matched to a gene. The CDR3 loop spans 16 amino acids. CDR3 sequence reads: CASSQEQSGSLREQYF. CDR3 nucleotides: TGTGCCAGCAGCCAAGAACAGAGCGGGAGTTTAAGGGAGCAGTACTTC.

This clone was counted many times. The chain combines TRBV4-1 with TRBJ2-1, with D tentatively TRBD1 (5 bases). Trimming shortened V by 4 bases and J by 7 bases, and 17 bases separated the two germline ends. Germline CDR1 MGHRA, CDR2 YSYEKL. CDR3 size: 15 residues. This CDR3 is CASSLAGPRGNEQFF. The DNA for the CDR3 is TGCGCCAGCAGCCTTGCTGGGCCAAGGGGTAATGAGCAGTTCTTC.

The gene calls are TRBV5-1 and TRBJ2-2; possible D gene TRBD2, 5 bases. The CDR3 is 16 residues long. The germline CDR1 and CDR2 sequences are SGHRS and YFSETQ. Trimming took off 4 bases at V and 0 bases at J, with 13 bases between the two ends. This CDR3 is CASSARIGANTGELFF. The CDR3 coding sequence is TGCGCCAGCAGCGCACGGATCGGGGCGAACACCGGGGAGCTGTTTTTT. Full variable domain (rest looked up from reference TRBV5-1 and TRBJ2-2): KAGVTQTPRYLIKTRGQQVTLSCSPISGHRSVSWYQQTPGQGLQFLFEYFSETQRNKGNFPGRFSGRQFSNSRSEMNVSTLELGDSALYLCASSARIGANTGELFFGEGSRLTVL.

This clone is a singleton in its sample. In the same sample, other DNA sequences code for this CDR3. The V and J genes are TRBV30 and TRBJ1-2; 8 bases map to TRBD1. The trim removed 1 base at V and 2 bases at J, leaving 0 bases unmatched. The CDR3 extends over 13 amino acids. Germline loops: CDR1 GTSNPN, CDR2 SVGIG (reference sequence). The CDR3 DNA is TGTGCCTGGAGTGGGACAGGGAACTATGGCTACACCTTC. It is translated as CAWSGTGNYGYTF.

This rearrangement joins TRBV10-1 to TRBJ2-3; 10 bases agree with TRBD1. The CDR3 contains 20 residues. V shed 0 bases, J shed 1 base, and the junction held 13 bases outside the gene matches. Germline CDR1 is WNHNN and CDR2 is SYGVQD (reference sequence). The CDR3 here is CASSESGTGQGTRGTDTQYF. In DNA form, the CDR3 reads TGCGCCAGCAGTGAGTCCGGGACGGGACAGGGGACGAGGGGCACAGATACGCAGTATTTT.

The rearrangement joins TRBV5-6 to TRBJ2-7, with D possibly TRBD2 on 6 matching bases. Trimming pared 3 bases from V and 2 bases from J, leaving 12 bases between. The CDR3 runs to 14 residues. In germline, CDR1 is SGHDT, CDR2 YYEEEE. The CDR3, as DNA: TGTGCCAGCAGCTATGGCGGGGTGACCTACGAGCAGTACTTC. Residues: CASSYGGVTYEQYF.

The chain couples TRBV10-3 to TRBJ1-2; D is uncertain. The CDR3 is 16 amino acids. Trimming took 2 bases from V and 0 from J, leaving 13 bases between them. Germline V gene data show CDR1 as ENHRY and CDR2 as SYGVKD. Written as DNA, the CDR3 is TGTGCCATCAGTGAGCCCCGCGGGGATTCTAACTATGGCTACACCTTC. Translating it yields CAISEPRGDSNYGYTF.

The V call is TRBV9, the J call TRBJ1-1; 7 positions match TRBD1. CDR1 SGDLS and CDR2 YYNGEE come from the germline V gene. Germline trimming cut 0 bases from V and 5 bases from J; bases unmatched to any gene: 4. The CDR3 totals 14 residues. CDR3 in DNA: TGTGCCAGCAGCGTAGAGGGGGCTTCGACTGAAGCTTTCTTT. This encodes CASSVEGASTEAFF.

The V gene is TRBV5-1, the J gene TRBJ1-3, with D unclear. V lost 5 bases and J 0 bases, leaving 6 bases between the germline ends. This CDR3 is 13 amino acids long. Germline V gene lookup returns CDR1 SGHRS and CDR2 YFSETQ. In DNA form, the CDR3 reads TGCGCCAGCAGATCGAGCTCTGGAAACACCATATATTTT. The encoded protein is CASRSSSGNTIYF.

This clone was seen once. V gene TRBV10-3 combines with J gene TRBJ1-1, with TRBD1 as a possible D gene (5 bases). V was trimmed by 7 bases and J by 0 bases, leaving 12 bases between them. Germline-derived CDR1 and CDR2 are ENHRY and SYGVKD. The CDR3 covers 14 residues. DNA of the CDR3: TGTGCCATCAAGGGACTAGGGATGAACACTGAAGCTTTCTTT. Its protein is CAIKGLGMNTEAFF.

The V and J genes are TRBV27 and TRBJ1-4, with D possibly matching TRBD1 (6 bases). Germline V gives CDR1 MNHEY, CDR2 SMNVEV (reference sequence). The CDR3 spans 16 residues. Trimming left V 4 bases short and J 3 bases short, with 15 bases between. The DNA of the CDR3 is TGTGCCAGCAGTTGGGCGGGGGGCGTAGCTAATGAAAAACTGTTTTTT. It translates to CASSWAGGVANEKLFF.

The V and J genes are TRBV7-2 and TRBJ2-1, with 10 bases lining up with TRBD2. Germline lookup yields CDR1 SGHTA and CDR2 FQGNSA. This CDR3 comprises 15 residues. Germline trimming cut 5 bases from V and 7 bases from J; bases unmatched to any gene: 8. This CDR3 reads CASSLLSGRANEQFF. The CDR3 DNA follows: TGTGCCAGCAGCCTCCTGAGCGGGAGGGCGAATGAGCAGTTCTTC.

The chain uses TRBV5-1 and TRBJ2-7; a possible D gene is TRBD1 (6 bases). The CDR3 consists of 13 residues. V was cut by 4 bases and J by 3 bases, with 11 bases left in between. CDR1 and CDR2 from the germline V gene are SGHRS and YFSETQ. This CDR3 reads CASSPQGYYEQYF. As DNA, the CDR3 is TGCGCCAGCAGCCCTCAGGGGTACTACGAGCAGTACTTC.

In DNA form, the CDR3 reads TGTGCCAGCAGCGTAGTGGGAGACCTAAATTCACCCCTCCACTTT. As protein: CASSVVGDLNSPLHF. The chain recombines TRBV9 with TRBJ1-6; D gene unclear. The CDR3 has 15 residues. V lost 0 bases and J lost 7, with 11 bases in between. The germline V gene encodes CDR1 SGDLS and CDR2 YYNGEE.

The chain carries TRBV5-4 and TRBJ2-7, with a weak D call TRBD2 (6 bases). V gave up 5 bases and J gave up 0 bases, with 18 bases separating them. Germline CDR1 reads SGHNT; CDR2 reads YYREEE (reference sequence). This CDR3 has 16 residues. CDR3 residues: CASRARDSPFSYEQYF. CDR3 bases: TGTGCCAGCAGGGCCCGGGACTCCCCGTTCTCCTACGAGCAGTACTTC.

This clone was recorded once. The chain is built from TRBV9 and TRBJ2-7, with D maybe TRBD2 (5 bases). Trimming stripped 7 bases from V and 6 bases from J, with 11 bases between. The germline CDR1 and CDR2 sequences are SGDLS and YYNGEE. The length of the CDR3 is 11 residues. CDR3 amino acids: CASGGGSEQYF. DNA for the CDR3: TGTGCCAGCGGCGGAGGAAGCGAGCAGTACTTC.

Relative to its sample, this clone is medium-sized (0.01 to 0.1%). V and J are TRBV6-5 and TRBJ2-7; D unclear. V was cut by 2 bases and J by 2 bases, with 10 bases left in between. Germline assignment: CDR1 MNHEY and CDR2 SVGAGI. The CDR3 is 14 amino acids. The CDR3 bases are TGTGCCAGCAGTTACGGCAGGAAGCCCTACGAGCAGTACTTC. Its translation: CASSYGRKPYEQYF.